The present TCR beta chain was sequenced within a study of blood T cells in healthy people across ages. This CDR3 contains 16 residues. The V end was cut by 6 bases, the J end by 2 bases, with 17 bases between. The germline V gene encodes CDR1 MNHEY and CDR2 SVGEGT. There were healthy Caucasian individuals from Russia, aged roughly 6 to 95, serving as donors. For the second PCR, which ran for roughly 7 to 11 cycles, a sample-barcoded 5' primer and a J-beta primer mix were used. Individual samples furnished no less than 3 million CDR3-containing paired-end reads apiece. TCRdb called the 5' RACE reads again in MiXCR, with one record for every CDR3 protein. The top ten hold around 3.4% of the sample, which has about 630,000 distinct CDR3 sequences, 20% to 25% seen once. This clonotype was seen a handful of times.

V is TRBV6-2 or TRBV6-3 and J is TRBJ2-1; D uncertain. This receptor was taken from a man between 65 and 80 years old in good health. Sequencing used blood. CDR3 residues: CASSLYDPSTYNEQFF. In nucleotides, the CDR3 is TGTGCCAGCAGCCTCTACGATCCGAGCACCTACAATGAGCAGTTCTTC.